This T cell receptor (beta chain) is from a study of T cell responses to AZD1222 COVID-19 vaccine (dated by TCRdb to about 2021). For context, the study as a whole: A total of about 230 trial participants underwent TCR sequencing, of whom 207 received two doses of AZD1222 and 26 received two doses of the MenACWY control vaccine. Trial participants were enrolled by age into 18-55, 56-69 and 70-plus year subgroups, with roughly 150, 30 and 60 TCR-sequenced participants respectively.

The CDR3 regions of human TCRbeta chains were analyzed by immunosequencing. In the original analysis: Repertoire TCRs were checked for matches against a reference library of SARS-CoV-2-specific TCRs that had been generated using the MIRA antigen-specificity platform. Breadth was defined as the fraction of unique TCRs that were SARS-CoV-2-associated. Depth was defined as the fraction of total T cells that were SARS-CoV-2-associated. Each spike-specific TCR was assigned to its reactive spike region and to a CD4 or CD8 class using the MIRA data. Log10-transformed breadth and depth values were compared by one-way ANOVA with Sidak's multiple comparisons tests. Here the immuneACCESS table is served through TCRdb, limited to in-frame sequences with V and J called. Missing clones are a known gap in these copies; in checked studies unresolved V genes cover under half, and the rest lacks a known reason. V and J calls and clone size are given by that table; D and trimming were obtained from the DNA. Across this sample there are about 140,000 clones, with approximately 95% seen only once. Of the sample, 6% to 7% falls within the top ten clones.

Here is what the overall study found, with its caveats: Reportedly, almost half of the unique spike-specific TCRs recognized epitopes lying outside the regions that are mutated in the B.1.351 and B.1.1.7 variants. Participants were mostly white British, with more females than males. The authors suggested clonal diversity may have been underestimated. The 56-69-year group was small, and its depth increase did not reach significance, likely because of low power. Because no samples from the day 14 peak response were available, repertoires could be characterized only after the peak T cell response. A significant rise in spike-specific TCR breadth and depth was observed after two AZD1222 doses relative to day 0 and relative to MenACWY recipients. Vaccine-associated CD4 TCRs spanned the whole spike protein, with dominant responses in regions 160-218 and 743-854. Conclusions about previously exposed vaccinees are limited because only five or six AZD1222 recipients were SARS-CoV-2 seropositive at baseline.

What this sample's time point label stands for: about 28 days (+/-7) after the second vaccine dose. AZD1222 recipients with second doses at about 4 weeks or about 12 weeks were pooled, because spike-specific TCR depth and breadth did not differ between schedules. Samples from vaccinated people were obtained from the UK trials COV001 and COV002, which included a single-blind randomized controlled phase 2/3 trial of AZD1222 (ChAdOx1 nCoV-19) in healthy adults. For TCRbeta chain sequencing, PBMC samples from trial participants were taken at day 0 and at day 28 after the second dose. V is pruned by 3 bases and J by 4 bases, leaving 11 bases of the junction without a gene match. The CDR3, cysteine through phenylalanine, is 16 amino acids long. Of the read, only the CDR3 DNA is kept; its 48 bases are in frame from base 1. According to the germline V gene, CDR1 reads MDHEN and CDR2 reads SYDVKM. With regard to this clone: Its specific antigen is unknown. Per-base qualities were not stored, and no clone one base away is much larger.

Sequenced here: peripheral blood, sampled 28 days after the second AZD1222 dose. The sequence was obtained from an adult who received the AZD1222 COVID-19 vaccine. Rearrangement joined TRBV28 to TRBJ1-1; TRBD1 fits 7 bases in the junction. The DNA is TGTGCCAGCAGTTTTGCCCGGACAGGTTGGGTCACTGAAGCTTTCTTT. The resulting protein is CASSFARTGWVTEAFF.